The table lists the clone carrying this TCR beta chain with many counts. Its antigen is not identified. These data come from a study of regulatory T cells in long-lasting Graves disease. Study results and limitations: Favored usage of TRBV28, TRBJ1-2 and TRBJ2-5 was recorded in persistent disease.

The CDR3 consists of 16 residues. V gave up 1 base and J gave up 6 bases; unmatched junction bases: 3. Looked up from germline, CDR1 is SGHVS and CDR2 is FQNEAQ. Stated time point: newly diagnosed GD, antithyroid drugs for less than 3 months. Extracted PBMC RNA gave rise to the TCR library. CDR3 regions were amplified by Arm-PCR using iRepertoire HTBI primers to build TCR beta libraries. TCRdb reanalysed the multiplex PCR reads using MiXCR and keeps one entry per CDR3 protein. The profile shows roughly 420,000 distinct CDR3 sequences, about 17% of them singletons. The sample also formed part of further work on T cells in Graves' hyperthyroidism and ophthalmopathy. That paper adds: The HTBI set primed first-round TCR CDR3 RT-PCR.

The sequence was obtained from a young woman with Graves disease. V gene TRBV7-8 combines with J gene TRBJ2-1; 13 bases are shared with TRBD2. The source was peripheral blood mononuclear cells (PBMCs), collected at new diagnosis, from a patient treated with antithyroid drugs. The CDR3 DNA reads as TGTGCCAGCAGCTTAGGGACTAGCGGGAGTAGCAATGAGCAGTTCTTC. Its translation is CASSLGTSGSSNEQFF.